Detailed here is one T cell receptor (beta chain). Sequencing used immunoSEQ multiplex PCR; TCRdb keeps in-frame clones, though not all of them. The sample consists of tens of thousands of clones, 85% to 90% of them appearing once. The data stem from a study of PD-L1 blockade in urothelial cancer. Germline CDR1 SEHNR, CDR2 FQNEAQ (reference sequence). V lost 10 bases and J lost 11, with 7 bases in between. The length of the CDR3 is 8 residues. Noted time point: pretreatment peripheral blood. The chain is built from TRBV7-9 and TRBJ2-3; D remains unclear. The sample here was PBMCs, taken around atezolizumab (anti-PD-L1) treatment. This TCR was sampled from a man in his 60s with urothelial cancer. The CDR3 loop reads CATSRQYF. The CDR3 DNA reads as TGTGCCACTTCGAGGCAGTATTTT.